This T cell receptor (beta chain) was identified in a study of CD8+CD57+ T cells in acquired aplastic anemia. The sequenced patients had an expansion of CD8+CD57+ cells seen by flow cytometry. Severe acquired aplastic anemia was present in all patients. The use of genomic DNA as template underpinned the TCR beta VDJ and CDR3 profiling. A single record per CDR3 protein comes from TCRdb applying MiXCR to the reads. The repertoire has under 250,000 distinct CDR3 sequences, approximately 45% of them found once; the top ten carry 7.8%. In the case of this clonotype: The target antigen is unknown.

The CDR3 consists of 13 residues. V gave up 5 bases and J gave up 6 bases, with 13 bases separating them. The germline V gene has CDR1 SGHTA and CDR2 FQGNSA. Study-level points and caveats: Common to patients and controls were twenty-nine CD8+ CDR3 sequences. Levels of CD8+ Simpson's diversity were not significantly distinct in patients versus controls.

V is TRBV7-2 and J is TRBJ1-1; D is unresolved. The specimen sequenced was sorted CD4+, CD8+, or CD8+CD57+ T cells (not recorded which) from PBMCs. The TCR was taken from a human donor with aplastic anemia. As DNA, the CDR3 is TGTGCCAGCAGCCCCCTGGGTCGTCCTGAAGCTTTCTTT. Encoded protein: CASSPLGRPEAFF.